The source of this T cell receptor (beta chain) is a study of tumor and adjacent non-tumor tissue in lung cancer. At the level of the study: Samples averaged about 3.8 million productive TCRbeta reads each. Study-wide results and limits: In normal lung, the top 100 clones were significantly more dominant than in tumor. Shorter survival was associated with higher TCR diversity in tumors.

On this clonotype itself: Its antigen is still unknown. No conserved phenylalanine or tryptophan ends this CDR3, so it is likely a read error.

The CDR3 runs 14 residues. CDR1 is SGHAT and CDR2 is FQNNGV in the germline V gene. RNA was extracted from bulk tissue without any cell sorting. Chemotherapy-naive patients with new lung cancer underwent thoracic surgery in China, August–November 2014. Three rounds of nested PCR, following a modified ARM-PCR protocol, produced the TCRbeta library. In TCRdb, the multiplex PCR reads were re-called with MiXCR into one record per CDR3 protein. The repertoire holds 200,000 to 250,000 distinct CDR3 sequences, with 71% as singletons. The sequence was collected from a man aged 55 to 69 with non-small cell lung cancer. This sequence joins TRBV11-2 and TRBJ1-1, with D maybe TRBD1 (6 bases). The sequencing sample was made of lung tumor tissue. The CDR3 region has the DNA TGTGCCAGCAACTTAACAGGGAGAGGGACTGAAGCTTTCTTA. Translation: CASNLTGRGTEAFL.